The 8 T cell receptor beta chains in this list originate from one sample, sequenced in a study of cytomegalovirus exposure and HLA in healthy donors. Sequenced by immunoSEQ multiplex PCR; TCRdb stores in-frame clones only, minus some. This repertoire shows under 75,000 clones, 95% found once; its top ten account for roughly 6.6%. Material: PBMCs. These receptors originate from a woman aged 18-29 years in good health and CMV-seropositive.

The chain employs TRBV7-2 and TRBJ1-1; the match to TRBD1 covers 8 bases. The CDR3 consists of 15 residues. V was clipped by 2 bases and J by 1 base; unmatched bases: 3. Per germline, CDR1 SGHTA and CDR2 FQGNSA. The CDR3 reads CASSLIQGGNTEAFF. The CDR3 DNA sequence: TGTGCCAGCAGCTTAATACAGGGGGGGAACACTGAAGCTTTCTTT.

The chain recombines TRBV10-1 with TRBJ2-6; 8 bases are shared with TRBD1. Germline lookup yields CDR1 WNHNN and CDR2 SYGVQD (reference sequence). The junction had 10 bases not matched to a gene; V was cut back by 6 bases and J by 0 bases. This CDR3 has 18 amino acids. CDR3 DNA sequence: TGCGCCAGCAGACCTGTGAGACAGGGGAACTCTGGGGCCAACGTCCTGACTTTC. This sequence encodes CASRPVRQGNSGANVLTF.

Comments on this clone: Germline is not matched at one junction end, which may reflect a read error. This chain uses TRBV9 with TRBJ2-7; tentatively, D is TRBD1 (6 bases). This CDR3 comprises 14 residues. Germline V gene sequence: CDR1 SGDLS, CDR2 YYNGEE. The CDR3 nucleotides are TGTGCCAGCACCGTAGGGGCGCAGGGGAACGAGCAGTACTTC. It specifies CASTVGAQGNEQYF.

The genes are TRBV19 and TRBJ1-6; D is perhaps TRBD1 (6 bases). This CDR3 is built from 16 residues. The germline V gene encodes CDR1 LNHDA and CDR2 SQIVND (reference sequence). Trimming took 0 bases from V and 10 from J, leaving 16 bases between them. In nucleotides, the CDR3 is TGTGCCAGTAGTATAGACTCAGGGGCGAGGAGGTCACCCCTCCACTTT. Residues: CASSIDSGARRSPLHF.

The CDR3, as DNA: TGTGCCAGCAGCCCGCGGGATCAGCCCCAGCATTTT. Protein: CASSPRDQPQHF. The V and J genes are TRBV5-8 and TRBJ1-5, with no clear D. This CDR3 is built from 12 residues. V shed 4 bases and J shed 5 bases, with 7 bases lying between them. The germline CDR1 and CDR2 sequences are SGHTS and YDEGEE.

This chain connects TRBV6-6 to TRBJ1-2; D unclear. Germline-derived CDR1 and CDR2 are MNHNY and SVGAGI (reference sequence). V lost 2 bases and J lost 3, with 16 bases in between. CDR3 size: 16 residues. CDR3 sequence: CASSYMKDTAHYGYTF. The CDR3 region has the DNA TGTGCCAGCAGTTACATGAAAGACACCGCCCACTATGGCTACACCTTC.

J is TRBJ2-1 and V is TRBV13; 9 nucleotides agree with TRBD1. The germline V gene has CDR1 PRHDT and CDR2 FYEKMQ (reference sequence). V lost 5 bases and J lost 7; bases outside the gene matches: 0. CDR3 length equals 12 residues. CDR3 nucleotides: TGTGCCAGCAGCGGGACAGGGAATGAGCAGTTCTTC. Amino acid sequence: CASSGTGNEQFF. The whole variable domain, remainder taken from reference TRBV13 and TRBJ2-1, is AAGVIQSPRHLIKEKRETATLKCYPIPRHDTVYWYQQGPGQDPQFLISFYEKMQSDKGSIPDRFSAQQFSDYHSELNMSSLELGDSALYFCASSGTGNEQFFGPGTRLTVL.

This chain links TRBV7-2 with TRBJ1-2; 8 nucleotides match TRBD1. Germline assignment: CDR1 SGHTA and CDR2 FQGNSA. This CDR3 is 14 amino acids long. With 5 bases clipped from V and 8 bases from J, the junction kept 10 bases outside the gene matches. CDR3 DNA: TGTGCCAGCAGCGATCGGACAGGGCTTAGGGGCTACACCTTC. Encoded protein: CASSDRTGLRGYTF.